Presented here are 25 T cell receptor beta chains from one specimen sequenced in a study of OX40 agonist ivuxolimab in advanced cancers. The assay was immunoSEQ multiplex PCR, and TCRdb's table has in-frame clones only and misses some. The table lists approximately 15,000 clones, approximately 86% of them singletons. This sample comprised CD4+ or CD8+ T cells sorted from blood, obtained in a trial of the OX40 agonist ivuxolimab. The receptors originated from an adult with an advanced solid tumor such as melanoma, head and neck, liver or kidney cancer.

The chain has TRBV5-1 and TRBJ1-5; TRBD1 agrees at 8 bases. The ends lost 1 base at V and 6 bases at J; junction bases unmatched: 3. The CDR3 covers 14 residues. From germline, CDR1 is SGHRS and CDR2 YFSETQ. The CDR3 DNA is TGCGCCAGCAGCTTGACAGGGGGAGGTCAGCCCCAGCATTTT. Its translation is CASSLTGGGQPQHF.

The sample holds one count of this clone. This sequence joins TRBV27 and TRBJ2-7; D is undetermined. Per germline, CDR1 MNHEY and CDR2 SMNVEV (reference sequence). This CDR3 has 16 residues. Trimming removed 6 bases at V and 2 bases at J, with 20 bases between. The CDR3 DNA reads TGTGCCAGCAGCTTCGGCGTGCCCGCCGGTGCCTACGAGCAGTACTTC. Residues: CASSFGVPAGAYEQYF.

The gene calls are TRBV10-3 and TRBJ1-6; 7 positions agree with TRBD1. The CDR3 extends over 13 amino acids. J was trimmed by 7 bases and V by 3 bases; bases with no gene match: 0. The germline gives CDR1 ENHRY, CDR2 SYGVKD. Here the CDR3 DNA reads TGTGCCATCAGTGAACAGGGGAATTCACCCCTCCACTTT. Translating gives CAISEQGNSPLHF.

CDR3 nucleotides: TGTGCCAGCAGTTTCGGGACAGGGGGCGGCTACACCTTC. Translation: CASSFGTGGGYTF. The chain uses TRBV6-5 and TRBJ1-2; 12 bases are shared with TRBD1. This CDR3 contains 13 residues. Germline V lookup: CDR1 MNHEY, CDR2 SVGAGI. J lost 8 bases, V lost 4 bases, and 2 bases had no gene match.

This chain joins TRBV28 and TRBJ2-5; TRBD1 might be the D (5 bases). The V end lost 6 bases, the J end lost 2 bases, and 13 bases lay between the germline ends. The V gene's germline CDR1 is MDHEN and CDR2 SYDVKM. The CDR3 is 14 amino acids. CDR3 sequence reads: CASSQGGVQETQYF. DNA of the CDR3: TGTGCCAGCAGCCAGGGCGGAGTTCAAGAGACCCAGTACTTC.

The V call is TRBV9, the J call TRBJ2-6; D gene uncertain. CDR1 is SGDLS, CDR2 YYNGEE, per germline. Trimming removed 4 bases from V and 0 bases from J, with 11 bases in between. The CDR3 totals 16 residues. CDR3 region: CASSSDRSSGANVLTF. The CDR3 DNA reads TGTGCCAGCAGCTCAGACCGGAGCTCTGGGGCCAACGTCCTGACTTTC.

This chain links TRBV10-2 with TRBJ2-3; D is unclear. Trimming shortened V by 3 bases and J by 7 bases, and 8 bases separated the two germline ends. CDR1 and CDR2 from the germline V gene are WSHSY and SAAADI. CDR3 length: 12 amino acids. Written as DNA, the CDR3 is TGCGCCAGCAGTGACAGCCGGAATACGCAGTATTTT. As protein: CASSDSRNTQYF.

The J gene is TRBJ2-7, the V gene TRBV19; TRBD1 matches 9 bases. Trimming removed 3 bases from V and 3 bases from J; junction bases left unmatched: 6. The CDR3 is 15 amino acids. CDR1 LNHDA and CDR2 SQIVND come from the germline V gene (reference sequence). CDR3 DNA sequence: TGTGCCAGTAGTATGACGGGACAGGGAATCTACGAGCAGTACTTC. Its protein is CASSMTGQGIYEQYF.

This chain uses TRBV27 with TRBJ2-7; 14 bases match TRBD2. This CDR3 contains 16 residues. CDR1 is MNHEY, CDR2 SMNVEV, per germline (reference sequence). V gave up 0 bases and J gave up 4 bases; unmatched junction bases: 2. CDR3 amino acids: CASSLSRLAGGYEQYF. DNA for the CDR3: TGTGCCAGCAGTTTATCGAGACTAGCGGGAGGGTACGAGCAGTACTTC.

This chain links TRBV6-6 with TRBJ2-5, with 9 nucleotides matching TRBD2. V lost 3 bases to trimming and J lost 5 bases; unmatched junction nucleotides: 10. Germline V gives CDR1 MNHNY, CDR2 SVGAGI (reference sequence). The CDR3 contains 16 residues. The CDR3 DNA sequence: TGTGCCAGCAGTTATTGGGTGGCGGGAGGGCATGAGACCCAGTACTTC. It encodes CASSYWVAGGHETQYF.

The J gene is TRBJ2-3, the V gene TRBV30; 9 bases are shared with TRBD2. J gave up 5 bases and V 3 bases, and 9 bases lay outside the gene matches. CDR1 is GTSNPN and CDR2 is SVGIG in the germline V gene (reference sequence). The CDR3 extends over 15 amino acids. The CDR3 sequence is CAWSNSGSFGDTQYF. The CDR3 DNA follows: TGTGCCTGGAGCAATAGCGGGAGTTTCGGAGATACGCAGTATTTT.

J is TRBJ2-1 and V is TRBV7-3; no firm D call. CDR1 is SGHTA, CDR2 FQGTGA, per germline. The CDR3 extends over 16 amino acids. V dropped 1 base and J dropped 2 bases, with 12 bases sitting between them. The CDR3 here is CASSLKVHPPYNEQFF. The CDR3 nucleotides read TGTGCCAGCAGCTTAAAGGTGCATCCCCCCTACAATGAGCAGTTCTTC.

V usage is TRBV6-6 and J usage is TRBJ1-3, with a possible D match to TRBD1 (6 bases). The V gene lost 8 bases and the J gene lost 2 bases, with 16 bases spanning the gap. The CDR3 is 15 amino acids. Germline V lookup: CDR1 MNHNY, CDR2 SVGAGI (reference sequence). In nucleotides, the CDR3 is TGTGCCAGCGGGGGAGGGGGGATCGCTGGAAACACCATATATTTT. Translated: CASGGGGIAGNTIYF.

V gene TRBV19 combines with J gene TRBJ1-3; no clear D. Germline lookup yields CDR1 LNHDA and CDR2 SQIVND (reference sequence). The length of the CDR3 is 12 residues. V lost 4 bases and J 3 bases, leaving 4 bases between the germline ends. The CDR3 sequence: CASSTSGNTIYF. In DNA form, the CDR3 reads TGTGCCAGTAGTACTAGTGGAAACACCATATATTTT. Variable domain in full (rest from reference TRBV19 and TRBJ1-3): DGGITQSPKYLFRKEGQNVTLSCEQNLNHDAMYWYRQDPGQGLRLIYYSQIVNDFQKGDIAEGYSVSREKKESFPLTVTSAQKNPTAFYLCASSTSGNTIYFGEGSWLTVV.

This chain links TRBV25-1 with TRBJ2-1; D might be TRBD2 (6 bases). This CDR3 contains 13 residues. The V and J ends lost 5 bases and 8 bases respectively, with 13 bases between them. CDR1 and CDR2 (germline): MGHDK, SYGVNS. The CDR3, as DNA: TGTGCCAGCAGTACCGCGGGACTCCATGAGCAGTTCTTC. It specifies CASSTAGLHEQFF.

The chain employs TRBV13 and TRBJ2-2, with TRBD2 identical over 12 bases. V lost 5 bases and J lost 9; bases outside the gene matches: 7. This CDR3 has 15 residues. CDR1 and CDR2 from the germline V gene are PRHDT and FYEKMQ (reference sequence). Written as DNA, the CDR3 is TGTGCCAGCAGCCCGACTAGCGGGAGTTCGTGGGAGCTGTTTTTT. Protein product: CASSPTSGSSWELFF. Drawing the rest from reference TRBV13 and TRBJ2-2, the complete variable domain is AAGVIQSPRHLIKEKRETATLKCYPIPRHDTVYWYQQGPGQDPQFLISFYEKMQSDKGSIPDRFSAQQFSDYHSELNMSSLELGDSALYFCASSPTSGSSWELFFGEGSRLTVL.

The genes are TRBV28 and TRBJ2-7; D assignment may be TRBD1 or TRBD2 (5 bases each). There are 16 residues in the CDR3. Trimming took 3 bases from V and 3 from J, leaving 18 bases between them. CDR1 MDHEN and CDR2 SYDVKM come from the germline V gene. The CDR3 protein is CASSFPIWAGSYEQYF. The CDR3 DNA follows: TGTGCCAGCAGTTTCCCGATTTGGGCAGGGAGCTACGAGCAGTACTTC.

V gene TRBV5-8 combines with J gene TRBJ2-3; tentatively, D is TRBD2 (7 bases). This CDR3 is built from 14 residues. V was shortened by 4 bases and J by 6 bases, with 15 bases between the two germline ends. Germline V CDR1 and CDR2: SGHTS, YDEGEE. CDR3 in amino acids: CASSDQRGGDTQYF. CDR3 nucleotide sequence: TGTGCCAGCAGCGATCAGAGGGGGGGGGATACGCAGTATTTT.

The V and J genes are TRBV7-7 and TRBJ2-5; 13 bases agree with TRBD2. Germline trimming cut 1 base from V and 4 bases from J; bases unmatched to any gene: 0. The CDR3 totals 15 residues. Per the germline V gene, CDR1 is SSHAT and CDR2 is FNYEAQ (reference sequence). The CDR3 DNA follows: TGTGCCAGCAGCTTAGGACTAGCGGGAGGAGAGACCCAGTACTTC. This codes for CASSLGLAGGETQYF.

This clone was recorded once. The gene calls are TRBV6-1 and TRBJ2-7; D is unclear. There are 12 residues in the CDR3. The germline gives CDR1 MNHNS, CDR2 SASEGT. Between the trimmed V and J ends, which lost 6 bases and 2 bases, there was a span of 8 bases. The CDR3 sequence is CASRRVTYEQYF. CDR3 bases: TGTGCCAGCAGACGGGTGACCTACGAGCAGTACTTC.

The rearrangement joins TRBV2 to TRBJ1-4; TRBD1 matches 7 bases. Trimming at V came to 7 bases and at J to 7 bases, leaving 9 bases not matched to a gene. The CDR3 runs 14 residues. CDR1 and CDR2 from the germline V gene are SNHLY and FYNNEI. The DNA for the CDR3 is TGTGCCAGCAAACGGGACAGAACGAGTGAAAAACTGTTTTTT. Protein product: CASKRDRTSEKLFF.

V usage is TRBV7-2 and J usage is TRBJ1-4; D is unresolved. This CDR3 is 12 amino acids long. Germline V gene lookup returns CDR1 SGHTA and CDR2 FQGNSA. Trimming cost V 4 bases and J 4 bases, with 4 bases left between them. The CDR3, as DNA: TGTGCCAGCAGCTCGATTAATGAAAAACTGTTTTTT. Residues: CASSSINEKLFF.

V is TRBV6-5 and J is TRBJ1-6; D not resolved. V was cut by 0 bases and J by 4 bases, with 10 bases left in between. This CDR3 region has 16 residues. The germline V gene encodes CDR1 MNHEY and CDR2 SVGAGI. The CDR3: CASSYSSSQYNSPLHF. The CDR3 DNA reads TGTGCCAGCAGTTACTCGTCGAGTCAGTATAATTCACCCCTCCACTTT.

J is TRBJ2-3 and V is TRBV5-6; unclear D gene. This CDR3 has 16 residues. Trimming shortened V by 0 bases and J by 1 base, and 12 bases separated the two germline ends. The V gene's germline CDR1 is SGHDT and CDR2 YYEEEE. The CDR3 DNA is TGTGCCAGCAGCTTGGCAGCTGGTTTCGGCACAGATACGCAGTATTTT. Translating it yields CASSLAAGFGTDTQYF.

The V gene is TRBV1, the J gene TRBJ2-7; TRBD2 reflects the table's D call only, with no check against the DNA. TRBV1 is a known pseudogene. CDR3 length equals 17 residues. The CDR3 here is CTSSQGILAGDSYEQYF. In DNA form, the CDR3 reads TGCACCAGCAGCCAAGGTATCCTAGCGGGGGACTCCTACGAGCAGTACTTC.